The 19 T cell receptor beta chains below were found in one sample sequenced in a study of shared clonotypes between healthy human individuals. Positively selected for CCR7, the CD45RO-negative cells used as naive CD8 cells excluded terminally differentiated effector memory CD45RA+ cells. The assay was immunoSEQ multiplex PCR, and TCRdb's table has in-frame clones only and misses some. This sample yields about 2.1 million clones, of which around 95% are seen a single time; under 2% belongs to the top ten. Sequencing was carried out using naive CD8+ T cells from PBMCs. These receptors were collected from a man between 18 and 29 years old in good health. Some clones in this sample may be carry-over from other donors' samples.

The rearrangement uses TRBV6-1 and TRBJ2-3; D gene unclear. The CDR3 consists of 16 residues. In germline, CDR1 is MNHNS, CDR2 SASEGT. The V and J ends lost 2 bases and 5 bases respectively, with 17 bases between them. This CDR3 is CASSERRGLSRDTQYF. The CDR3 DNA reads as TGTGCCAGCAGTGAAAGGAGAGGTTTGAGTAGAGATACGCAGTATTTT.

This clone was seen once. This chain uses TRBV7-2 with TRBJ2-2, with D unclear. CDR3 length: 14 amino acids. Trimming removed 0 bases at V and 2 bases at J, with 4 bases between. The germline gives CDR1 SGHTA, CDR2 FQGNSA. As DNA, the CDR3 is TGTGCCAGCAGCTTAGCGGGCAACACCGGGGAGCTGTTTTTT. Encoded protein: CASSLAGNTGELFF.

This chain joins TRBV6-1 and TRBJ2-1; TRBD2 matches at 8 bases. Germline trimming cut 4 bases from V and 2 bases from J; bases unmatched to any gene: 7. The germline V gene has CDR1 MNHNS and CDR2 SASEGT. The CDR3 covers 16 residues. Here the CDR3 reads CASSGERESPYNEQFF. The CDR3 coding sequence is TGTGCCAGCAGTGGTGAGCGGGAGAGCCCCTACAATGAGCAGTTCTTC.

The gene calls are TRBV7-9 and TRBJ2-7; D remains unclear. This CDR3 comprises 12 residues. V was pared by 5 bases and J by 5 bases, with 10 bases between. CDR1 is SEHNR, CDR2 FQNEAQ, per germline (reference sequence). The CDR3 DNA reads as TGTGCCAGCAGCCCTTCCCTCAACGAGCAGTACTTC. Protein product: CASSPSLNEQYF.

Written as DNA, the CDR3 is TGTGCCAGCAGTTGGGGGACTAGGACATACGAGCAGTACTTC. This codes for CASSWGTRTYEQYF. This chain connects TRBV27 to TRBJ2-7, with 8 bases fitting TRBD2. J lost 4 bases, V lost 4 bases, and 6 bases had no gene match. Germline V gene lookup returns CDR1 MNHEY and CDR2 SMNVEV (reference sequence). The CDR3 contains 14 residues.

The V call is TRBV27, the J call TRBJ2-5; D unresolved. Germline CDR1 is MNHEY and CDR2 is SMNVEV (reference sequence). This CDR3 is 15 amino acids long. Trimming left V 4 bases short and J 5 bases short, with 17 bases between. The CDR3 loop is CASSSRAGLWETQYF. In DNA form, the CDR3 reads TGTGCCAGCAGTTCACGGGCAGGTCTGTGGGAGACCCAGTACTTC.

This clone was counted a single time. For the CDR3, the DNA is TGTGCCAGCAGCTTGGACAGGGACAATGAGCAGTTCTTC. It codes for CASSLDRDNEQFF. This sequence joins TRBV5-4 and TRBJ2-1; weak D call: TRBD1 (6 bases). Trimming removed 0 bases at V and 5 bases at J, with 6 bases between. Germline V lookup: CDR1 SGHNT, CDR2 YYREEE (reference sequence). This CDR3 spans 13 amino acids.

Note on this clone: The sample has other DNA sequences that encode this CDR3 too. The rearrangement uses TRBV28 and TRBJ1-2; no reliable D call. The CDR3 runs 12 residues. Trimming removed 2 bases at V and 8 bases at J, with 9 bases between. CDR1 and CDR2 from the germline V gene are MDHEN and SYDVKM. The CDR3 reads CASSLRSGGYTF. Written as DNA, the CDR3 is TGTGCCAGCAGTTTACGGTCGGGAGGCTACACCTTC.

The chain links TRBV7-2 to TRBJ2-1; 8 nucleotides align to TRBD2. CDR3 length equals 15 residues. Germline-derived CDR1 and CDR2 are SGHTA and FQGNSA. V lost 1 base, J lost 5 bases, and 4 bases stayed unmatched. Here the CDR3 reads CASSLVLAANNEQFF. CDR3 sequence (DNA): TGTGCCAGCAGCTTAGTACTAGCGGCCAACAATGAGCAGTTCTTC.

J is TRBJ2-1 and V is TRBV6-5; the D is unclear. V was pared by 2 bases and J by 12 bases, with 14 bases between. The germline CDR1 and CDR2 sequences are MNHEY and SVGAGI. CDR3 length: 13 amino acids. CDR3 loop: CASSYGFRSGQFF. As DNA, the CDR3 is TGTGCCAGCAGTTACGGATTCCGCAGTGGGCAGTTCTTC.

This clone was seen just once. The V and J genes are TRBV13 and TRBJ2-7; 8 bases are a match to TRBD1. The trim removed 4 bases at V and 3 bases at J, leaving 11 bases unmatched. Germline CDR1 reads PRHDT; CDR2 reads FYEKMQ (reference sequence). The CDR3 is 16 amino acids. The CDR3 DNA follows: TGTGCCAGCAGCTCCCCGGGACAGGACGGAGGCTACGAGCAGTACTTC. Translated, it gives CASSSPGQDGGYEQYF.

The chain couples TRBV29-1 to TRBJ2-1, with TRBD1 matching 7 bases. CDR3 length: 13 residues. In germline, CDR1 is SQVTM, CDR2 ANQGSEA. Trimming at V came to 7 bases and at J to 2 bases, leaving 5 bases not matched to a gene. Written as DNA, the CDR3 is TGCAGCGGCCGACAGGGAGCCTACAATGAGCAGTTCTTC. Amino acid sequence: CSGRQGAYNEQFF.

This chain connects TRBV6-6 to TRBJ2-1, with D perhaps TRBD2 (5 bases). Trimming shortened V by 5 bases and J by 0 bases, and 14 bases separated the two germline ends. The germline V gene has CDR1 MNHNY and CDR2 SVGAGI (reference sequence). The CDR3 totals 16 residues. The CDR3 nucleotides are TGTGCCAGCAGTCATCAGCGGACGAGCTCCTACAATGAGCAGTTCTTC. Its protein is CASSHQRTSSYNEQFF.

This rearrangement joins TRBV28 to TRBJ1-5, with unresolved D. This CDR3 comprises 13 residues. Germline-derived CDR1 and CDR2 are MDHEN and SYDVKM. V was shortened by 5 bases and J by 4 bases, with 9 bases between the two germline ends. The CDR3: CASSQSLNQPQHF. The CDR3 nucleotides read TGTGCCAGCAGTCAATCCTTGAATCAGCCCCAGCATTTT. The whole variable domain, filled in from reference TRBV28 and TRBJ1-5, reads DVKVTQSSRYLVKRTGEKVFLECVQDMDHENMFWYRQDPGLGLRLIYFSYDVKMKEKGDIPEGYSVSREKKERFSLILESASTNQTSMYLCASSQSLNQPQHFGDGTRLSIL.

V gene TRBV7-9 combines with J gene TRBJ2-7; D ambiguous. With 8 bases removed from V and 7 bases from J, the gap between germline ends came to 12 bases. This CDR3 has 11 residues. From germline, CDR1 is SEHNR and CDR2 FQNEAQ (reference sequence). The CDR3 reads CASARLGEQYF. CDR3 in DNA: TGTGCCAGCGCGCGCTTGGGGGAGCAGTACTTC.

V usage is TRBV4-1 and J usage is TRBJ1-1, with a tentative D call TRBD1 (5 bases). The CDR3 is 13 residues long. Trimming took 1 base from V and 7 from J, leaving 10 bases between them. Germline V gives CDR1 MGHRA, CDR2 YSYEKL. The CDR3 bases are TGCGCCAGCAGCCAAGGTTTAGGGGTTGAAGCTTTCTTT. It yields the protein CASSQGLGVEAFF.

CDR3 in amino acids: CASSWGDRGTYEQYF. The CDR3 bases are TGTGCCAGCAGCTGGGGGGACAGGGGGACCTACGAGCAGTACTTC. The chain carries TRBV5-4 and TRBJ2-7, with 11 bases matching TRBD1. Trimming at V came to 3 bases and at J to 2 bases, leaving 4 bases not matched to a gene. CDR1 is SGHNT and CDR2 is YYREEE in the germline V gene (reference sequence). The CDR3 is made up of 15 amino acids.

The chain combines TRBV5-8 with TRBJ2-1; D may be TRBD2 (6 bases). The V gene lost 1 base and the J gene lost 4 bases, with 12 bases spanning the gap. Germline CDR1 and CDR2: SGHTS and YDEGEE. The CDR3 spans 15 residues. CDR3 nucleotide sequence: TGTGCCAGCAGCTTGACGGGAGTCCCTTACAATGAGCAGTTCTTC. It yields the protein CASSLTGVPYNEQFF.

The CDR3 nucleotides read TGCGCCAGCAGCATGAGGACAGGGCCAAACCCCGGGGAGCTGTTTTTT. This encodes CASSMRTGPNPGELFF. This chain links TRBV4-1 with TRBJ2-2, with TRBD1 matching 8 bases. V shed 5 bases and J 6 bases; nucleotides not matched to a gene: 11. The CDR3 extends over 16 amino acids. Germline V lookup: CDR1 MGHRA, CDR2 YSYEKL.